This T cell receptor (beta chain) came from a study of molecular identifiers for immune sequencing clone quantification. Findings and limits, study-wide: One cell's worth of spiked Jurkat TCR RNA was reportedly detectable among roughly 1 million naive cells.

TCRdb reprocessed the PCR reads via MiXCR and lists one record per CDR3 protein. The profile shows around 470,000 distinct CDR3 sequences, about 26% of them singletons. Naive CD8 T cells were picked out by sorting for CD8+CD4-CCR7+CD45RA+. To note about this clonotype: Its target is unknown.

V lost 7 bases, J lost 0 bases, and 16 bases lay in between. From germline, CDR1 is MNHEY and CDR2 SMNVEV (reference sequence). The CDR3 contains 16 residues. V usage is TRBV27 and J usage is TRBJ2-4; D possibly uses TRBD1 or TRBD2 (5 bases each). The TCR comes from a human donor in good health. Some libraries in this study had Jurkat cell RNA spiked in. Sequencing was done on a sample of naive CD8+ T cells from blood, with Jurkat cell RNA spiked in. Described subset: FACS-sorted CD8+CD4-CCR7+CD45RA+ naive T cells. The chain's CDR3 is CASNTGTVLAKNIQYF. The CDR3 coding sequence is TGTGCCAGCAATACCGGGACGGTACTAGCCAAAAACATTCAGTACTTC.